This T cell receptor beta chain was sequenced during a study of neoadjuvant anti-PD-1 for oral cavity cancer (dated by TCRdb to the early 2020s). For the wider study: Before curative-intent surgical resection, most patients were given three to four biweekly doses of nivolumab at 3 mg/kg. Responders were defined as patients with complete response, partial response or stable disease by RECIST 1.1; non-responders were defined as patients with progression. Patients who did not progress were given a fourth nivolumab dose at about day 43 and had definitive surgical resection on days 50-56. The parent correlative cohort included roughly 13 patients, with an approximately 32% response rate.

Read against the paper, the sample's time point label means: before neoadjuvant nivolumab. The patients had newly diagnosed stage II-IVA oral cavity squamous cell carcinoma and had not received any prior systemic or radiation treatment. The cohort consisted of patients with HPV-negative, locally advanced oral cavity squamous cell carcinoma. No culture maintenance or expansion was done, as the peripheral blood mononuclear cells went straight to analysis. Samples came from a longitudinal correlative study of a single-arm phase II trial of neoadjuvant nivolumab in oral cavity squamous cell carcinoma. Subject-matched pre- and post-treatment PBMCs and tumors from three responders and three non-responders underwent genomic DNA-based TCRbeta sequencing. Peripheral blood mononuclear cells were collected once before nivolumab treatment and again after treatment, at the time of surgery. The Maxwell RSC DNA from Cells kit was used to extract genomic DNA from PBMCs.

CDR1 and CDR2 (MNHNS, SASEGT) derive from the germline V gene. V is pruned by 2 bases and J by 4 bases, leaving 2 bases of the junction without a gene match. Inclusive of the bounding cysteine and phenylalanine, the CDR3 is 14 residues long. Only CDR3 DNA remains: 42 bases, in frame from the first base. With respect to this clone: This receptor's antigen is unknown. The input lacks base qualities; no much larger clone sits a single base away.

Points the paper makes about the study in general: A higher pretreatment blood Treg/Th17 ratio correlated with both higher pretreatment blood TCRbeta clonality and lower post-treatment tumor TCRbeta clonality. The TCR analyses had only three patients in each response group, and the authors called for validation in larger cohorts. After neoadjuvant nivolumab, T cell clonality (Gini index) in PBMCs was significantly higher in non-responders than in responders.

For deep sequencing, PBMC libraries mostly used about 0.45 ug of input genomic DNA, with six replicates for each sample. The immunoSEQ hsTCRbeta kit was used to prepare TCRbeta libraries according to the manufacturer's instructions. Sequencing of the completed libraries took place using an Illumina NovaSeq 6000 S4 flow cell after they had been pooled to roughly 3.2 nM. Concerning the study's data processing: Raw data preprocessing and quality control were performed with the immunoSEQ Analyzer. The analysis was restricted to productive rearrangements, with each unique CDR3 amino acid sequence defining a clonotype. Repertoire clonality was estimated as the Gini-Simpson index, which was computed with the R package tcR. Student's t test was used to compare Gini indices, while Pearson correlation assessed associations with tumor size change. Held by TCRdb, this immuneACCESS table contains in-frame sequences only and omits some clones. Under half of the omission traces to an unresolved V gene where checked; the cause of the rest is unknown. V and J calls and clone size are copied from that table; D and trimming were computed from the DNA. This sample has approximately 15,000 clones in its table, and approximately 65% of those were observed once. The leading ten clones occupy around 2.6% of the sample.

This specimen consisted of PBMCs, obtained before nivolumab (anti-PD-1) treatment. The sequence was collected from a person aged 35-79 years with oral cavity squamous cell carcinoma. This sequence uses TRBV6-1 and TRBJ1-2, and 9 junction bases match TRBD1. DNA sequence: TGTGCCAGCAGTGAAACAGGGGGCTCCTATGGCTACACCTTC. Its product reads: CASSETGGSYGYTF.